This T cell receptor beta chain was sequenced in a study of cytomegalovirus exposure and HLA in healthy donors. Looking at the study overall: Unique TCRs numbering around 85 million, obtained from HLA-typed donors, made up an early data release.

PCR used 60 Vbeta primers and 13 Jbeta primers. As handled by the study authors: Later reanalysis found 75 million to 100 million unique TCR beta chains, 10 million to 12 million of them shared. Clones were sequenced by immunoSEQ multiplex PCR, and TCRdb holds only the in-frame ones, with some missing. The DNA gave D and trimming, while V, J and clone size come from that table. The sample lists under 200,000 clones, 71% seen once, with about 1.6% in the top ten. This clone showed up just a few times. Despite likely unrecorded immune exposures, the donors were nominally healthy at the time of sampling. Source material: PBMCs. This TCR was recovered from a girl under 18 in good health and CMV-seronegative.

The chain's CDR3 is CASSIDQGGSQPQHF. The DNA of the CDR3 is TGTGCCAGTAGTATAGATCAGGGAGGCAGTCAGCCCCAGCATTTT. V and J are TRBV19 and TRBJ1-5; maybe TRBD1 (5 bases). This CDR3 is built from 15 residues. Trimming removed 0 bases from V and 6 bases from J, with 12 bases in between. In germline, CDR1 is LNHDA, CDR2 SQIVND (reference sequence). The full variable domain, its missing parts supplied by reference TRBV19 and TRBJ1-5, is DGGITQSPKYLFRKEGQNVTLSCEQNLNHDAMYWYRQDPGQGLRLIYYSQIVNDFQKGDIAEGYSVSREKKESFPLTVTSAQKNPTAFYLCASSIDQGGSQPQHFGDGTRLSIL.